The 13 T cell receptor beta chains reported below all come from one sample, sequenced in a study of identical twins. In TCRdb, the 5' RACE reads were re-called with MiXCR into one record per CDR3 protein. The sample has about 240,000 distinct CDR3 sequences; about 7.5% are singletons. These same records also appear under a second study, on yellow fever vaccine responses in identical twins.

The specimen sequenced was CD8+ T cells sorted from blood. Receptors originate from a young woman in good health.

This clonotype was seen ten or more times. V and J are TRBV4-1 and TRBJ1-1, with unresolved D. V lost 0 bases and J 6 bases, leaving 8 bases between the germline ends. Germline CDR1 and CDR2: MGHRA and YSYEKL. The CDR3 extends over 13 amino acids. The DNA for the CDR3 is TGCGCCAGCAGCCAAGAGCGGCGGGCTGAAGCTTTCTTT. It yields the protein CASSQERRAEAFF.

For the CDR3, the DNA is TGTGCCAGCAGTGAACAGGGGGGACGGGGCTACACCTTC. This gives the protein CASSEQGGRGYTF. V and J are TRBV6-1 and TRBJ1-2, with 7 bases aligning to TRBD1. There are 13 residues in the CDR3. The ends lost 2 bases at V and 8 bases at J; junction bases unmatched: 5. CDR1 is MNHNS, CDR2 SASEGT, per germline.

The sample holds a few counts of this clonotype. The chain employs TRBV28 and TRBJ2-5, with D perhaps matching TRBD1 (6 bases). V dropped 5 bases and J dropped 0 bases, with 25 bases sitting between them. Germline V gene sequence: CDR1 MDHEN, CDR2 SYDVKM. The CDR3 consists of 19 residues. Here the CDR3 reads CASSPGVEEYPGHQETQYF. CDR3 sequence (DNA): TGTGCCAGCAGTCCAGGGGTAGAGGAATACCCGGGACACCAAGAGACCCAGTACTTC.

The table lists this clonotype with many counts. V gene TRBV12-3 or TRBV12-4 combines with J gene TRBJ2-1; a possible D gene is TRBD2 (6 bases). CDR3 length: 16 amino acids. V shed 5 bases and J shed 9 bases, with 23 bases lying between them. The CDR3 protein is CASSPRGIAAEAEQFF. The CDR3 DNA follows: TGTGCCAGCAGTCCCCGGGGGATAGCGGCAGAGGCTGAGCAGTTCTTC.

This clonotype came up many times. J is TRBJ2-7 and V is TRBV20-1, with a possible D match to TRBD2 (6 bases). Per the germline V gene, CDR1 is DFQATT and CDR2 is SNEGSKA (reference sequence). The V end lost 1 base, the J end lost 3 bases, and 13 bases lay between the germline ends. This CDR3 has 14 residues. The CDR3 DNA reads TGCAGTGCTAGAGTCGATAGCGGATACTACGAGCAGTACTTC. Translated: CSARVDSGYYEQYF.

This clonotype has just a few counts. The rearrangement joins TRBV7-8 to TRBJ2-5, with 8 bases identical to TRBD1. CDR3 size: 16 residues. Germline CDR1 reads SGHVS; CDR2 reads FQNEAQ. V was clipped by 2 bases and J by 5 bases; unmatched bases: 10. The CDR3 DNA follows: TGTGCCAGCAGCTTATATATTGCAGGGGGCTCGGAGACCCAGTACTTC. This translates into CASSLYIAGGSETQYF.

This clonotype was seen a few times. The gene calls are TRBV6-5 and TRBJ2-1, with a possible D match to TRBD2 (6 bases). The V and J ends lost 0 bases and 0 bases respectively, with 9 bases between them. The germline CDR1 and CDR2 sequences are MNHEY and SVGAGI. The length of the CDR3 is 16 residues. The CDR3 reads CASSYSGGNSYNEQFF. CDR3 nucleotide sequence: TGTGCCAGCAGTTACTCCGGGGGAAACTCCTACAATGAGCAGTTCTTC.

CDR3 in DNA: TGTGCCAGCAGAGTAGGGGCGGGAAACAGGGAGACCCAGTACTTC. Amino acid sequence: CASRVGAGNRETQYF. J is TRBJ2-5 and V is TRBV6-1; D might be TRBD2 (6 bases). The CDR3 is made up of 15 amino acids. V was shortened by 6 bases and J by 5 bases, with 19 bases between the two germline ends. Germline-derived CDR1 and CDR2 are MNHNS and SASEGT.

V gene TRBV7-8 combines with J gene TRBJ1-1, with TRBD1 as a possible D gene (6 bases). In germline, CDR1 is SGHVS, CDR2 FQNEAQ. The CDR3 is 15 residues long. With 1 base removed from V and 6 bases from J, the gap between germline ends came to 15 bases. The CDR3 here is CASSLVPGAGAEAFF. Written as DNA, the CDR3 is TGTGCCAGCAGCTTAGTCCCGGGGGCGGGCGCTGAAGCTTTCTTT.

This clonotype was counted between two and nine times. The chain has TRBV11-2 and TRBJ2-7; the match to TRBD2 covers 7 bases. Per germline, CDR1 SGHAT and CDR2 FQNNGV. The CDR3 spans 15 residues. The J segment lost 5 bases and the V segment lost 1 base, leaving 8 bases of the junction unmatched. This CDR3 is CASSLVGGSGHEQYF. CDR3 sequence (DNA): TGTGCCAGCAGCTTAGTTGGCGGGAGCGGCCACGAGCAGTACTTC. Together with reference TRBV11-2 and TRBJ2-7, the CDR3 gives the full variable domain: EAGVAQSPRYKIIEKRQSVAFWCNPISGHATLYWYQQILGQGPKLLIQFQNNGVVDDSQLPKDRFSAERLKGVDSTLKIQPAKLEDSAVYLCASSLVGGSGHEQYFGPGTRLTVT.

This clonotype was detected ten times or more. The V call is TRBV29-1, the J call TRBJ1-1, with 7 positions matching TRBD1. The germline gives CDR1 SQVTM, CDR2 ANQGSEA. The CDR3 extends over 12 amino acids. V was clipped by 2 bases and J by 5 bases; unmatched bases: 2. The chain's CDR3 is CSVELQGTEAFF. The CDR3 bases are TGCAGCGTTGAATTACAGGGGACTGAAGCTTTCTTT.

V and J are TRBV9 and TRBJ2-3, with D perhaps TRBD2 (6 bases). Trimming shortened V by 4 bases and J by 2 bases, and 17 bases separated the two germline ends. Germline V gives CDR1 SGDLS, CDR2 YYNGEE. This CDR3 spans 16 amino acids. Here the CDR3 DNA reads TGTGCCAGCAGCCCTCCAGAGCGGGCTGACACAGATACGCAGTATTTT. It is translated as CASSPPERADTDTQYF. The complete variable domain, with remaining parts taken from reference TRBV9 and TRBJ2-3, reads DSGVTQTPKHLITATGQRVTLRCSPRSGDLSVYWYQQSLDQGLQFLIQYYNGEERAKGNILERFSAQQFPDLHSELNLSSLELGDSALYFCASSPPERADTDTQYFGPGTRLTVL.

Ten or more counts support this clonotype. The V call is TRBV12-3 or TRBV12-4, the J call TRBJ2-1; D is unclear. This CDR3 has 14 residues. Deletions cut 7 bases from V and 7 bases from J, with 17 bases between. The CDR3: CASTLTSAENEQFF. CDR3 DNA: TGTGCCAGCACCCTGACGTCTGCGGAAAATGAGCAGTTCTTC.